Listed below are T cell receptor beta chains from one sample, sequenced in a study of T cell clones after liver transplantation. Clones were read by immunoSEQ multiplex PCR, and TCRdb kept only the in-frame ones, dropping some. The table records 45,000 to 60,000 clones, roughly 90% of them present only once. Sequencing was performed on CD8+ T cells from blood, taken 12 months after liver transplant. These receptors all stem from a human patient who received a liver transplant. Among the T cells, some may be from the graft donor. Each CDR3 is given with its conserved first and last residue. A D gene is named only where the DNA matches it firmly. Not all rows give a size; the values are once, few, many and, for expanded clones, a class.

>TRBD2|TRBJ2-4|TRBV7-9|.
TGTGCCAGCAGCTTTGGACTAGAGGAGGTAGCTGTTGTCAAAAACATTCAGTACTTC
CASSFGLEEVAVVKNIQYF
>TRBD1|TRBJ2-7|TRBV11-3|.
TGTGCCAGCAGCCCCAGGGGGCTGGGCGACGAGCAGTACTTC
CASSPRGLGDEQYF
>.|TRBJ2-7|TRBV12-5|.
TGTGCTAGTGGTTATGACAGCCTCTACGAGCAGTACTTC
CASGYDSLYEQYF
>.|TRBJ2-1|TRBV6-4|.
TGTGCCAGCTCCAGGAGTGCAGAGGGCAGCTACAATGAGCAGTTCTTC
CASSRSAEGSYNEQFF
>TRBD2|TRBJ2-2|TRBV7-9|.
TGTGCCAGCAGCTTTAGCGGGAGAAACACCGGGGAGCTGTTTTTT
CASSFSGRNTGELFF
>TRBD1|TRBJ2-5|TRBV11-2|.
TGTGCCAGCAGCTCCGGACAGGGGCAAGAGACCCAGTACTTC
CASSSGQGQETQYF
>TRBD2|TRBJ2-1|TRBV19|.
TGTGCCAGTAGTACCTGGACTAGCCTTGGTCCCTACAATGAGCAGTTCTTC
CASSTWTSLGPYNEQFF
>.|TRBJ2-5|TRBV7-9|.
TGTGCCAGCAGTCAGGGGCCGAACCCCTTGCAAGAGACCCAGTACTTC
CASSQGPNPLQETQYF
>TRBD2|TRBJ2-7|TRBV15|.
TGTGCCACCAGCAGAGATACAGGACTAGCGTACTTC
CATSRDTGLAYF
>.|TRBJ2-3|TRBV4-3|once
TGCGCCAGCAGCCAAGATTGGCCCGTAGAGGCACCCGATACGCAGTATTTT
CASSQDWPVEAPDTQYF
>.|TRBJ1-1|TRBV13|.
TGTGCCAGCAGCTTTGGGCACGGCACTGAAGCTTTCTTT
CASSFGHGTEAFF
>.|TRBJ1-2|TRBV6-6|.
TGTGCCAGCAGTTATTCGGGGGCGCTTGGCTACACCTTC
CASSYSGALGYTF
>.|TRBJ2-3|TRBV27|.
TGTGCCAGCAGGTTCGGGCTAGCGCAGTATTTT
CASRFGLAQYF
>.|TRBJ2-3|TRBV7-2|.
TGTGCCAGCAGCCTTTACAATTTTGATACGCAGTATTTT
CASSLYNFDTQYF
>TRBD1|TRBJ2-7|TRBV28|.
TGTGCCACCGCGAGGGACAGGGGAGTTGTCGAGCAGTACTTC
CATARDRGVVEQYF
>.|TRBJ2-2|TRBV19|.
TGTGCCACCCCGGGACGGCGTGTCGGGGAGCTGTTTTTT
CATPGRRVGELFF
>.|TRBJ1-5|TRBV4-1|.
TGCGCCAGCAGCCAAGAAGGGCAGGGGAGAAGTCAGCCCCAGCATTTT
CASSQEGQGRSQPQHF
>.|TRBJ1-1|TRBV29-1|.
TGCAGCGTTGAAGTACGTAACACTGAAGCTTTCTTT
CSVEVRNTEAFF
>.|TRBJ2-3|TRBV27|once
TGTGCCAGCAGTTCGGCTCCTGATAATAAGGATACGCAGTATTTT
CASSSAPDNKDTQYF
>.|TRBJ2-1|TRBV27|.
TGTGCCAGCAGCCCAAGCCAGGGAGCCGCCTACAATGAGCAGTTCTTC
CASSPSQGAAYNEQFF
>TRBD2|TRBJ2-1|TRBV5-6|.
TGTGCCAGCAGCTTCGGGGGGGTGCAGTTCTTC
CASSFGGVQFF
>TRBD2|TRBJ2-3|TRBV5-4|.
TGTGCCAGCAGCCCCCTGACTAGCGGGAGGGCAGATACGCAGTATTTT
CASSPLTSGRADTQYF
>.|TRBJ2-7|TRBV6-6|.
TGTGCCAGCAGTTACGGAGGAGGGGGGACGACCTACGAGCAGTACTTC
CASSYGGGGTTYEQYF
>TRBD2|TRBJ2-1|TRBV28|.
TGTGCCAGCAGTATGACTAGCGGGTCTTACAATGAGCAGTTCTTC
CASSMTSGSYNEQFF
>.|TRBJ1-5|TRBV27|.
TGTGCCAGCAGTCCGGGAAGCAATCAGCCCCAGCATTTT
CASSPGSNQPQHF
>.|TRBJ2-7|TRBV7-2|once
TGTGCCAGCAGCCCCCCTTTTAGTCCCTACGAGCAGTACTTC
CASSPPFSPYEQYF
>.|TRBJ1-1|TRBV5-4|.
TGTGCCAGCAGCGACGACAGTATGAACACTGAAGCTTTCTTT
CASSDDSMNTEAFF
>.|TRBJ1-2|TRBV2|.
TGTGCCAGCAATATCGAGGTGGGCGCGGGCTATGGCTACACCTTC
CASNIEVGAGYGYTF
>.|TRBJ1-2|TRBV30|.
TGTGCCTGGGGAGGGACGGGGAATGGCTACACCTTC
CAWGGTGNGYTF
>.|TRBJ2-1|TRBV4-3|.
TGCGCCAGCAGCCAAGAATGGCAGGGGGGATACAATGAGCAGTTCTTC
CASSQEWQGGYNEQFF
>TRBD1|TRBJ1-1|TRBV2|once
TGTGCCAGCATCCCGGGACAGACGAACACTGAAGCTTTCTTT
CASIPGQTNTEAFF
>TRBD1|TRBJ1-4|TRBV19|.
TGTGCCAGTAGTCCTTGGACAGGGGGCGTTAGTGAAAAACTGTTTTTT
CASSPWTGGVSEKLFF
>TRBD1|TRBJ1-5|TRBV27|.
TGTGCCAGCAGCCCCGGGACAGGGTTCGGGCAGCCCCAGCATTTT
CASSPGTGFGQPQHF
>.|TRBJ2-7|TRBV28|once
TGTGCCAGCAGTTTAGAGGACTACGAGCAGTACTTC
CASSLEDYEQYF
>TRBD2|TRBJ2-7|TRBV6-5|once
TGTGCCAGCAGTTCCTTAGCGGGAGCCTACGAGCAGTACTTC
CASSSLAGAYEQYF
>TRBD1|TRBJ2-7|TRBV23-1|.
TGCGCCAGCAGTTTGGGACAGGGGGCGGAAGGCGAGCAGTACTTC
CASSLGQGAEGEQYF
>.|TRBJ2-7|TRBV2|few
TGTGCCAGCAGGAATATGGGCAGCCTCTACGAGCAGTACTTC
CASRNMGSLYEQYF
>.|TRBJ2-7|TRBV5-1|.
TGCGCCAGCAGCTTGGTGGGGGTCACCTACGAGCAGTACTTC
CASSLVGVTYEQYF
>.|TRBJ1-4|TRBV2|few
TGTGCCAGAGGGGGGGTGCGGAAGAGTGAAAAACTGTTTTTT
CARGGVRKSEKLFF
>.|TRBJ2-1|TRBV7-2|.
TGTGCCAGCAGCTTAGCGCGGGCCGTCCCCTACAATGAGCAGTTCTTC
CASSLARAVPYNEQFF
>.|TRBJ2-7|TRBV6-6|once
TGTGCCAGCAGTTGGAACGGGGGATACGAGCAGTACTTC
CASSWNGGYEQYF
>TRBD2|TRBJ2-1|TRBV5-1|.
TGCGCCAGCAGCGCTGGACTAGCAGTGACTATTAATGAGCAGTTCTTC
CASSAGLAVTINEQFF
>TRBD1|TRBJ1-2|TRBV29-1|.
TGCAGCGTTGTAGGGACAGGGGGCTTCTATGGCTACACCTTC
CSVVGTGGFYGYTF
>TRBD2|TRBJ2-5|TRBV7-2|.
TGTGCCAGCAGTTTTTCTACGGGACTAGCCGAGACCCAGTACTTC
CASSFSTGLAETQYF
>.|TRBJ1-3|TRBV5-4|.
TGTGCCAGCAGCTTGACTCCTAAGGACATTGTGGGAAACACCATATATTTT
CASSLTPKDIVGNTIYF